Listed below are T cell receptor beta chains from one sample, sequenced in a study of blood T cell repertoires in COVID-19. Using immunoSEQ multiplex PCR, the repertoire was profiled, and TCRdb retains in-frame clones only, with some absent. The repertoire holds over 200,000 clones, with 80% to 90% as singletons. Source material: PBMCs or T cells enriched from blood (not recorded which). These receptors were collected from a woman aged 25 to 39 who had been exposed to COVID-19. Both conserved end residues are part of each CDR3. D genes are given only for firm matches. Size is omitted from some rows. Given values are once, few, many or a class for expanded clones.

NA TRBJ1-3 TRBV5-1 NA TGCGCCAGCAGCTTGACAGGGAGCGTAGACACCATATATTTT CASSLTGSVDTIYF
TRBD2 TRBJ2-7 TRBV5-5 NA TGTGCCAGCAGCTTCCGGACTAGCGGGAGGGCCTCCTACTCCTACGAGCAGTACTTC CASSFRTSGRASYSYEQYF
NA TRBJ2-3 TRBV28 few TGTGCCAGCAGTTTAGTTTCCTCTAGCACAGATACGCAGTATTTT CASSLVSSSTDTQYF
NA TRBJ1-4 TRBV9 medium-sized TGTGCCAGCAGCGTAGAAGGGACACTTGCAACTAATGAAAAACTGTTTTTT CASSVEGTLATNEKLFF
NA TRBJ1-4 TRBV5-5 NA TGTGCCAGCAGCTGGGGAGAGGACAGTTTTAATGAAAAACTGTTTTTT CASSWGEDSFNEKLFF
NA TRBJ1-2 TRBV6-1 NA TGTGCCAGCAGTGCCGCCGGGGGGGAAGCTAACTATGGCTACACCTTC CASSAAGGEANYGYTF
NA TRBJ1-1 TRBV11-2 NA TGTGCCAGCAGCCCGACAGTGAACACTGAAGCTTTCTTT CASSPTVNTEAFF
TRBD1 TRBJ2-7 TRBV7-9 NA TGTGCCAGCAGCTTAGTGGACAGGGCCGAGCAGTACTTC CASSLVDRAEQYF
TRBD1 TRBJ2-4 TRBV20-1 NA TGCAGTGCAGGGGGCCCAAACATTCAGTACTTC CSAGGPNIQYF
NA TRBJ2-5 TRBV24-1 NA TGTGCCACCAGTGATTTAGGTGCGCAGGGGGAGACCCAGTACTTC CATSDLGAQGETQYF
TRBD2 TRBJ2-7 TRBV13 NA TGTGCCAGCAGCTCGGGACTAGCGGGAGGCCCGGACGAGCAGTACTTC CASSSGLAGGPDEQYF
NA TRBJ1-5 TRBV19 once TGTGCCAGTAGGACGGAGTTTAATCAGCCCCAGCATTTT CASRTEFNQPQHF
NA TRBJ1-5 TRBV5-6 NA TGTGCCAGCAGCTTGGGACAGCTTAGCAATCAGCCCCAGCATTTT CASSLGQLSNQPQHF
TRBD2 TRBJ2-1 TRBV7-3 NA TGTGCCAGCAGCTACCGACTAGCGGGAGGTCGCCATGAGCAGTTCTTC CASSYRLAGGRHEQFF
NA TRBJ1-5 TRBV27 NA TGTGCCAGCGCGGGGCAGCTCAATCAGCCCCAGCATTTT CASAGQLNQPQHF
NA TRBJ1-1 TRBV10-3 NA TGTGCCATCAGTACGACAGGCGACACTGAAGCTTTCTTT CAISTTGDTEAFF
NA TRBJ1-6 TRBV5-8 NA TGTGCCAGCAGCTCGGGGAATTCACCCCTCCACTTT CASSSGNSPLHF
NA TRBJ1-3 TRBV30 NA TGTGCCTGGAGTGCCGGAGGGATACTTGGAAACACCATATATTTT CAWSAGGILGNTIYF
NA TRBJ2-3 TRBV7-2 NA TGTGCCAGCAGCTTATTATCCCTCGGGAGCGGGTCCCCAGATACGCAGTATTTT CASSLLSLGSGSPDTQYF
NA TRBJ2-2 TRBV25-1 NA TGTGCCAGCAGCTATAGGGGGGGCACCGGGGAGCTGTTTTTT CASSYRGGTGELFF
TRBD1 TRBJ1-4 TRBV6-5 NA TGTGCCAGCAGTTATGGGACAGCTTATAATGAAAAACTGTTTTTT CASSYGTAYNEKLFF
NA TRBJ2-7 TRBV2 NA TGTGCCAGCAGTCCCCGGAGCTCCTACGAGCAGTACTTC CASSPRSSYEQYF
TRBD1 TRBJ2-7 TRBV2 NA TGTGCCAGCAGGGGACAGTCCTACGAGCAGTACTTC CASRGQSYEQYF
NA TRBJ1-5 TRBV4-1 NA TGCGCCAGCAGCCAGGGATCTCGACAGTATAGCAATCAGCCCCAGCATTTT CASSQGSRQYSNQPQHF
TRBD2 TRBJ2-7 TRBV2 once TGTGCCAGCAGGGGTAGACTAGCTAAAGACTACGAGCAGTACTTC CASRGRLAKDYEQYF
TRBD1 TRBJ1-5 TRBV7-8 once TGTGCCAGCAGCTTAGGACAGGGGGCACCGTATAGCAATCAGCCCCAGCATTTT CASSLGQGAPYSNQPQHF
NA TRBJ1-3 TRBV7-9 NA TGTGCCAGCAGCTTAGCCCAAGCCCTAAACACCATATATTTT CASSLAQALNTIYF
TRBD1 TRBJ2-5 TRBV27 NA TGTGCCAGCAGTTCCTGGGACAGTCGGGAGACCCAGTACTTC CASSSWDSRETQYF
TRBD1 TRBJ2-7 TRBV10-2 NA TGCGCCAGCAGTGAGTCAAACAGGGGGCTCTACGAGCAGTACTTC CASSESNRGLYEQYF
TRBD2 TRBJ2-2 TRBV9 NA TGTGCCAGCAGCGTTGGACTAGCGGGGAGGACCGGGGAGCTGTTTTTT CASSVGLAGRTGELFF
TRBD2 TRBJ2-1 TRBV4-1 NA TGCGCCAGCAGCCAAGTGGCGACTAGCGTCTACAATGAGCAGTTCTTC CASSQVATSVYNEQFF
TRBD2 TRBJ2-1 TRBV30 NA TGTGCCTGGAAAGCGGGAGCGGAGTACAATGAGCAGTTCTTC CAWKAGAEYNEQFF
TRBD2 TRBJ2-1 TRBV29-1 once TGCAGCGTTAGGTCTAGCGGGAGTCTGAATGAGCAGTTCTTC CSVRSSGSLNEQFF
NA TRBJ2-3 TRBV4-1 NA TGCGCCAGCAGCCAACTCAGCGGGAGCACAGATACGCAGTATTTT CASSQLSGSTDTQYF
TRBD1 TRBJ2-5 TRBV19 NA TGTGCCAGTAGTACAACAGACAGGGGTTTGGGAGAGACCCAGTACTTC CASSTTDRGLGETQYF
TRBD1 TRBJ1-2 TRBV6-6 NA TGTGCCAGCAGTCGCACAGGGGCCTACTATGGCTACACCTTC CASSRTGAYYGYTF
TRBD1 TRBJ2-1 TRBV19 NA TGTGCCAGTAGTACGCCAACAGGGGGGCACTACAATGAGCAGTTCTTC CASSTPTGGHYNEQFF
NA TRBJ2-5 TRBV5-1 NA TGCGCCAGCGCCCTGGGGGGAGCCAACGTACAAGAGACCCAGTACTTC CASALGGANVQETQYF
NA TRBJ2-5 TRBV19 once TGTGCCAGTAGTATCGGAACCGTTACAGGGGGGGGAGAGACCCAGTACTTC CASSIGTVTGGGETQYF
TRBD1 TRBJ2-2 TRBV5-1 few TGCGCCAGCAGCGCCCCAGCCGGGACAGGGGGCTCCGGGGAGCTGTTTTTT CASSAPAGTGGSGELFF